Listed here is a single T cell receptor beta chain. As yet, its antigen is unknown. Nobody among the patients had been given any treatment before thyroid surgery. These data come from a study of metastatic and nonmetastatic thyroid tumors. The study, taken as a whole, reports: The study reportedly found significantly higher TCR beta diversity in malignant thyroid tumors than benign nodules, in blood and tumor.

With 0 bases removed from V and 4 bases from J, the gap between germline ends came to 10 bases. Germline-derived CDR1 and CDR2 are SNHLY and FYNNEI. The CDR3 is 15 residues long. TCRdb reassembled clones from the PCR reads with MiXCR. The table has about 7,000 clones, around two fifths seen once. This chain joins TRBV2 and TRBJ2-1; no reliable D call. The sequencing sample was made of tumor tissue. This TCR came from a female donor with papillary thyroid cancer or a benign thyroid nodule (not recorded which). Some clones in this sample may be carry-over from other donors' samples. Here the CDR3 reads CASSEAASRYNEQFF. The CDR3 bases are TGTGCCAGCAGTGAAGCGGCTAGTCGTTACAATGAGCAGTTCTTC.